This TCR beta chain was sequenced in a study of blood T cell repertoires in COVID-19. Across the whole study: Acute-phase and convalescent COVID-19 samples originated in the United States, Italy and Spain. From T cells, B-cell-depleted T cells, or PBMCs came the material, which was cDNA or gDNA.

This clone was counted only a few times. Per the original methods: It was from reference gene primer amplification that nucleated cell counts were estimated. The repertoire was sequenced with immunoSEQ multiplex PCR; TCRdb's copy has only in-frame clones and lacks some. D and trimming were read from the DNA, whereas the V and J calls and clone size are those reported in that table. The data show hundreds of thousands of clones, with roughly 80% seen just once and approximately 7.5% held by the top ten. The CDR3 totals 15 residues. V was clipped by 7 bases and J by 4 bases; unmatched bases: 7. Germline values: CDR1 LNHDA, CDR2 SQIVND (reference sequence). Enrollment of patients from Seattle took place during active infection, with longitudinal follow-up.

The sample taken for sequencing was peripheral blood. This sequence was found in a woman aged 80 or over with COVID-19, enrolled during active disease. The rearrangement uses TRBV19 and TRBJ2-2; 9 positions match TRBD2. The CDR3 bases are TGTGCCAGTAAGCGGGGGGACACCTCCACCGGGGAGCTGTTTTTT. Amino acid sequence: CASKRGDTSTGELFF.